This record looks at one TCR beta chain sequence and its context. This sample was taken from a study of blood T cells in healthy people across ages. Germline V gene lookup returns CDR1 SQVTM and CDR2 ANQGSEA. Trimming pared 4 bases from V and 1 base from J, leaving 4 bases between. The CDR3 length is 11 residues. Together with a sample-barcoded 5' primer, a J-beta primer mix was included in a second PCR lasting about 6 to 12 cycles. TCRdb recomputed calls from the 5' RACE reads with MiXCR, one row per CDR3 protein. Here the sample spans 650,000 to 950,000 distinct CDR3 sequences, under 45% being singletons.

V and J are TRBV29-1 and TRBJ2-5; D uncertain. Sequenced: blood. The TCR originated in a man in his sixties in good health. DNA of the CDR3: TGCAGCGTTGGATTCCAAGAGACCCAGTACTTC. This encodes CSVGFQETQYF.